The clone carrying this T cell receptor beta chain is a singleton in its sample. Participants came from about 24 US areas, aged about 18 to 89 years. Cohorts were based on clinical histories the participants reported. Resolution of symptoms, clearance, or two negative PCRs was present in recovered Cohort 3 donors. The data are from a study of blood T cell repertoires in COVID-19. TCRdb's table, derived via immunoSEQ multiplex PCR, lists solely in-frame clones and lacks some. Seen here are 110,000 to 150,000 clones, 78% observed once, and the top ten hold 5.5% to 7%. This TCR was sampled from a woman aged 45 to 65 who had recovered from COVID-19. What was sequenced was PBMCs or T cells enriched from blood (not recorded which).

The CDR3, as DNA: TGTGCCAGCAGTGGAGGGGGCACTCAGCCCCAGCATTTT. Translating gives CASSGGGTQPQHF. This chain joins TRBV2 and TRBJ1-5; TRBD1 agrees at 7 bases. The CDR3 has 13 residues. V lost 4 bases, J lost 6 bases, and 3 bases stayed unmatched. Looked up from germline, CDR1 is SNHLY and CDR2 is FYNNEI.